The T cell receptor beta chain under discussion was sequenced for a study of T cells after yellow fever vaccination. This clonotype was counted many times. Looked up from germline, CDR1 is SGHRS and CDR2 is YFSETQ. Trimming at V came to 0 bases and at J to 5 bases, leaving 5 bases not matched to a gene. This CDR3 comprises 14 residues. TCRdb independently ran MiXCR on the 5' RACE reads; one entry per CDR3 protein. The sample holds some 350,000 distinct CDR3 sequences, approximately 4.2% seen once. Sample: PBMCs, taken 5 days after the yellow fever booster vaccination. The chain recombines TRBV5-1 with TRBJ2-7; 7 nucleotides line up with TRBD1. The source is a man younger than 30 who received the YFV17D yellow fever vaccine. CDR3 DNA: TGCGCCAGCAGCTTGGAGGGGGCAGGAAACGAGCAGTACGTC. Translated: CASSLEGAGNEQYV.